One sample yielded the 2 T cell receptor beta chains listed below, sequenced in a study of T-cell memory formation after mild COVID-19. TCRdb re-derived calls from the 5' RACE reads in MiXCR, one entry per CDR3 protein. Among 400,000 to 550,000 distinct CDR3 sequences, roughly 25% were seen once, and the ten largest hold around an eighth. Material for sequencing was PBMCs or a T cell subset sorted from them (not recorded which). The source of these receptors is an adult woman who had mild COVID-19 (a few samples of this study predate the infection). Cell type and time point are not known.

The V call is TRBV12-3 or TRBV12-4, the J call TRBJ2-3; 12 bases agree with TRBD2. This CDR3 has 16 amino acids. The J segment lost 4 bases and the V segment lost 2 bases, leaving 4 bases of the junction unmatched. Written as DNA, the CDR3 is TGTGCCAGCAGTTTATCGACTAGCGGGGGCCCAGATACGCAGTATTTT. Translated: CASSLSTSGGPDTQYF.

This clonotype has only a few counts. The chain uses TRBV12-3 or TRBV12-4 and TRBJ2-5; TRBD2 is a possible D gene (5 bases). The V end was cut by 5 bases, the J end by 5 bases, with 9 bases between. The CDR3 runs to 12 residues. The CDR3: CASSLPGETQYF. In DNA, the CDR3 is TGTGCCAGCAGTCTCCCGGGGGAGACCCAGTACTTC.